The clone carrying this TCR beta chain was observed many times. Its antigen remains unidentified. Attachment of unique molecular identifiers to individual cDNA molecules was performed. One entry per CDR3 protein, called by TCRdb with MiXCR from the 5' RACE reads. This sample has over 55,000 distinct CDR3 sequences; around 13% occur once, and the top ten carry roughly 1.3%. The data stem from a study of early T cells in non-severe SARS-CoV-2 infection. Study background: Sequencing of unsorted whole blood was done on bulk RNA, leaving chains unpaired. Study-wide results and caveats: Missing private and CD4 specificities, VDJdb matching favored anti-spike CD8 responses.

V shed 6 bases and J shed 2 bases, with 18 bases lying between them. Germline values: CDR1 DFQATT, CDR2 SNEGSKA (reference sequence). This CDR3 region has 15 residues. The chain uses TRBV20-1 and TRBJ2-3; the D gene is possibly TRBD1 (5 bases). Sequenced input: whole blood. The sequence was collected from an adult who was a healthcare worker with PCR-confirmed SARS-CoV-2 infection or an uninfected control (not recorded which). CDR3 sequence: CSAADDRAFTDTQYF. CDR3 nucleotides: TGCAGTGCCGCGGATGACAGAGCCTTCACAGATACGCAGTATTTT.